This TCR beta chain was obtained from a study of shared clonotypes between healthy human individuals. Notes on the study in general: Among non-shared clonotypes, generation probabilities were lower than among those shared by all four donors. Compared with memory subsets, naive subsets generally had larger estimated richness.

Negatively enriched CD4+ T cells were divided by CD45RA into naive and memory. Sequencing used immunoSEQ multiplex PCR; TCRdb keeps in-frame clones, though not all of them. The sample holds approximately 720,000 clones; roughly 78% are singletons and the top ten take 1.8%. This clone was observed a handful of times. Its antigen is unknown. Input material: memory CD4+ T cells sorted from blood. Stated subset: CD45RA-negative fraction. The sequence was collected from a woman aged 25-40 years in good health.

As DNA, the CDR3 is TGTGCCAGTAGTATGGGGCAGGGGCTCGGCTACACCTTC. It yields the protein CASSMGQGLGYTF. The chain combines TRBV19 with TRBJ1-2; possible D gene TRBD1, 6 bases. V was clipped by 3 bases and J by 8 bases, with 13 bases between them. This CDR3 spans 13 amino acids. Germline V gene sequence: CDR1 LNHDA, CDR2 SQIVND (reference sequence).